This TCR beta chain was identified in a study of regulatory T cells in long-lasting Graves disease. Researchers made TCR beta libraries by using iRepertoire HTBI primers and running Arm-PCR on CDR3 regions. Each CDR3 protein is one row after TCRdb ran MiXCR on the multiplex PCR reads. In the table there are around 500,000 distinct CDR3 sequences, more than 20% of which are singletons. As to time point: persistent/refractory GD, antithyroid drugs over 5 years with positive TRAb. Isolated PBMC RNA provided the starting material for the TCR library. This clonotype was picked up many times. Its target is unknown. Findings and caveats of the study: Favoring TRBV28, TRBJ1-2 and TRBJ2-5 was a feature seen in persistent disease.

Per germline, CDR1 MNHNS and CDR2 SASEGT. Trimming took off 4 bases at V and 13 bases at J, with 13 bases between the two ends. The CDR3 is 11 amino acids. The specimen was peripheral blood mononuclear cells (PBMCs), collected when the disease was refractory, from a patient treated with antithyroid drugs. The chain couples TRBV6-1 to TRBJ1-1; D uncertain. The TCR comes from a female donor with Graves disease. The DNA of the CDR3 is TGTGCCAGCAGTGCCCGGGAGACGGATTTCTTT. It translates to CASSARETDFF.